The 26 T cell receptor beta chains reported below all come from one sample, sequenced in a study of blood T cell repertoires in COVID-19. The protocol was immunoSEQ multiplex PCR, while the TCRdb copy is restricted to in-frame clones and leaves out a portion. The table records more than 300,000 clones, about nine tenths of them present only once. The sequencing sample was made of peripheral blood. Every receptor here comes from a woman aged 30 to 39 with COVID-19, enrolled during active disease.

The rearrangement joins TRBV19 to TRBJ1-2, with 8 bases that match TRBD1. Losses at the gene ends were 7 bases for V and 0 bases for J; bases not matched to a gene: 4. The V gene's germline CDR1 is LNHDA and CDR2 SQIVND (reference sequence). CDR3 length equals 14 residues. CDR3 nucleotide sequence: TGTGCCAGTAACACAGGGGGAGCTAACTATGGCTACACCTTC. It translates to CASNTGGANYGYTF.

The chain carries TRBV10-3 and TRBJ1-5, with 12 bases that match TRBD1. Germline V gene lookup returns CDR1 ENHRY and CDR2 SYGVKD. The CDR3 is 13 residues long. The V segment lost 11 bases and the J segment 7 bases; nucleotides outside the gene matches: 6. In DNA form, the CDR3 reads TGTGCCGTGGGACAGGGGGCAGTCCAGCCCCAGCATTTT. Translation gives CAVGQGAVQPQHF.

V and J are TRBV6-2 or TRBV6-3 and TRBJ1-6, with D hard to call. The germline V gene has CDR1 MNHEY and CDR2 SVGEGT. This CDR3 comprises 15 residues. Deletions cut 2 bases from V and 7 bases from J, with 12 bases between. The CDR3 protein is CASSYPRAPNSPLHF. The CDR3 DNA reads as TGTGCCAGCAGTTACCCGAGGGCGCCGAATTCACCCCTCCACTTT.

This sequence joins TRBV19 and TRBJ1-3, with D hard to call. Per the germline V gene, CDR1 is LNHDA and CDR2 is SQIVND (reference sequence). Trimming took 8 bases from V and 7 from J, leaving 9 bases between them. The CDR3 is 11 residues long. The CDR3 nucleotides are TGTGCCAGTTTGAGCCCGAACACCATATATTTT. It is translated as CASLSPNTIYF.

This CDR3 is CASSQGPGQDNTGELFF. In DNA, the CDR3 is TGTGCCAGCAGCCAAGGCCCGGGACAGGATAACACCGGGGAGCTGTTTTTT. This chain connects TRBV14 to TRBJ2-2; 8 bases are a match to TRBD1. The CDR3 sequence is 17 residues long. The V segment lost 1 base and the J segment 2 bases; nucleotides outside the gene matches: 6. Germline V CDR1 and CDR2: SGHDN, FVKESK.

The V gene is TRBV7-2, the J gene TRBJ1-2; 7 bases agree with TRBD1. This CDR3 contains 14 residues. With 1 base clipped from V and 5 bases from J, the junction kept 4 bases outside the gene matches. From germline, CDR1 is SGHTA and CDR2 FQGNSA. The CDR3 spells CASSLVGTDYGYTF. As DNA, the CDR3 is TGTGCCAGCAGCTTAGTAGGGACAGATTATGGCTACACCTTC.

DNA for the CDR3: TGCAGTGCTAGTCTGCCAGGGAAAAGCAATCAGCCCCAGCATTTT. Protein product: CSASLPGKSNQPQHF. The V gene is TRBV20-1, the J gene TRBJ1-5; TRBD1 might be the D (5 bases). This CDR3 is built from 15 residues. Germline CDR1 DFQATT, CDR2 SNEGSKA (reference sequence). V dropped 3 bases and J dropped 1 base, with 13 bases sitting between them.

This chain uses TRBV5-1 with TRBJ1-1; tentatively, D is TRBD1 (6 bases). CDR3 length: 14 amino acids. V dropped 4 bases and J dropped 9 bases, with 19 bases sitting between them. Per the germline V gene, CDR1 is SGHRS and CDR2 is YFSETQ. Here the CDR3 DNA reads TGCGCCAGCAGCGATGTACAGGGTGGAGATAAAGCTTTCTTT. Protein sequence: CASSDVQGGDKAFF.

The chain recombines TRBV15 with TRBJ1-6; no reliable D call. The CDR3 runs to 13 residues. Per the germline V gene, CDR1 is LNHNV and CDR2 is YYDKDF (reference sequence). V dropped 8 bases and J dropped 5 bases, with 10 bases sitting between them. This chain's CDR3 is CATCAGDNSPLHF. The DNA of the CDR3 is TGTGCCACCTGCGCCGGGGATAATTCACCCCTCCACTTT.

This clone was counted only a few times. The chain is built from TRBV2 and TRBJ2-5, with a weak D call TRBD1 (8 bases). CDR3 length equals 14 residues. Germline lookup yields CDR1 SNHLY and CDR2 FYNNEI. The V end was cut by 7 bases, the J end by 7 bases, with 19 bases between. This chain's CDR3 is CASTLQGGDWTQYF. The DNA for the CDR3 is TGTGCCAGCACCCTACAGGGGGGGGATTGGACCCAGTACTTC.

DNA of the CDR3: TGTGCCAGCAGCCAAGTGGCGACAGTCTATGGCTACACCTTC. As protein: CASSQVATVYGYTF. The chain employs TRBV3-1 (or the pseudogene TRBV3-2) and TRBJ1-2, with a tentative D call TRBD1 (5 bases). The V end lost 1 base, the J end lost 4 bases, and 10 bases lay between the germline ends. The V gene's germline CDR1 is LGHDT and CDR2 YNNKEL (reference sequence). The CDR3 totals 14 residues.

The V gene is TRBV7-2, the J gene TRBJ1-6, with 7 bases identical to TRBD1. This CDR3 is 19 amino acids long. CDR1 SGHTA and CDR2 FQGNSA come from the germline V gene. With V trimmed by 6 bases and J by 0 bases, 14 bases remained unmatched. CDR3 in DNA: TGTGCCAGCAGGGCCAGGACAGGTGCGATGAGCTCCTATAATTCACCCCTCCACTTT. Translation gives CASRARTGAMSSYNSPLHF.

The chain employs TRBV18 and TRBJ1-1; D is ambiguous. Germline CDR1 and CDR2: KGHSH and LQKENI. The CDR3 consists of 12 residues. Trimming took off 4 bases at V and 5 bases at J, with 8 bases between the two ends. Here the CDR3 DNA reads TGTGCCAGCTCACAAAGCCGGACTGAAGCTTTCTTT. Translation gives CASSQSRTEAFF.

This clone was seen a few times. The CDR3 DNA reads TGTGCCAGCAGTGCCGGCGGGGAGCTGTTTTTT. Its protein is CASSAGGELFF. The genes are TRBV2 and TRBJ2-2; D not certain. CDR3 length: 11 amino acids. Germline values: CDR1 SNHLY, CDR2 FYNNEI. Trimming stripped 4 bases from V and 7 bases from J, with 4 bases between.

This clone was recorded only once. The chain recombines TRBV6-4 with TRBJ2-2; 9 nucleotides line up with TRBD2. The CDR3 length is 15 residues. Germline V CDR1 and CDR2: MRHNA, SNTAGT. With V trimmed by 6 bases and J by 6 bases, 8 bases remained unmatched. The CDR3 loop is CASSPGLAGSGELFF. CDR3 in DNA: TGTGCCAGCAGCCCCGGGCTAGCGGGATCCGGGGAGCTGTTTTTT.

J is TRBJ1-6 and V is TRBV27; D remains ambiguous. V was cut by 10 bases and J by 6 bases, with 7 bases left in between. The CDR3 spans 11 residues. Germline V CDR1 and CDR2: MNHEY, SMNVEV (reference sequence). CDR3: CAIGLNSPLHF. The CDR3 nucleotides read TGTGCCATCGGACTTAATTCACCCCTCCACTTT.

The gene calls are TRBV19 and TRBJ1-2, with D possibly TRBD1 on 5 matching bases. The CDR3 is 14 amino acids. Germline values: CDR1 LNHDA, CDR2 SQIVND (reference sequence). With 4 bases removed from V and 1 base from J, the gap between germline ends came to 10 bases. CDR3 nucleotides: TGTGCCAGTAGTACAGGGAGGGGTAACTATGGCTACACCTTC. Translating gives CASSTGRGNYGYTF.

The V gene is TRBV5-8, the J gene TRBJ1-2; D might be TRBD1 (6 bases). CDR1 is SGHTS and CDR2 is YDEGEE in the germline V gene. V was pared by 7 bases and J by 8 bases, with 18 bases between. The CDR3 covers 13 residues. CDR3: CASSVGGTWGYTF. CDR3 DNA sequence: TGTGCCAGCTCAGTAGGGGGAACTTGGGGCTACACCTTC.

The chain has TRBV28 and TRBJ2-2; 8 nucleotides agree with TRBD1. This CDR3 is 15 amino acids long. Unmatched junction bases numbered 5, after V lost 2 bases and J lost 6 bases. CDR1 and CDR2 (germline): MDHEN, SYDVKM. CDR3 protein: CASSLNRGRSGELFF. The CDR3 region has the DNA TGTGCCAGCAGTTTAAACAGGGGGAGGTCCGGGGAGCTGTTTTTT.

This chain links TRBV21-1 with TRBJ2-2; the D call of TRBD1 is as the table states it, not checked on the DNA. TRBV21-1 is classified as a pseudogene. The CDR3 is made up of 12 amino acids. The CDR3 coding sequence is TGTGCCAGCAGCTCAGATACCGGGGAGCTGTTTTTT. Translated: CASSSDTGELFF.

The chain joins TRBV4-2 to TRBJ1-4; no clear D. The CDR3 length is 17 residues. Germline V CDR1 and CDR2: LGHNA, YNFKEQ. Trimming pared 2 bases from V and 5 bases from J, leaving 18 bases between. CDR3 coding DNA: TGTGCCAGCAGCCAACCACCCCCGGATCGAGGGAATGAAAAACTGTTTTTT. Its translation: CASSQPPPDRGNEKLFF.

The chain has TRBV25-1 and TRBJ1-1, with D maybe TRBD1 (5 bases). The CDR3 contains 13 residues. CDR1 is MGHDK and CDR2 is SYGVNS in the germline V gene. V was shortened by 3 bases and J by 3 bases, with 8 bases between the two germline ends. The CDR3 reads CASSDPRDTEAFF. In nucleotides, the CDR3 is TGTGCCAGCAGTGACCCCAGGGACACTGAAGCTTTCTTT.

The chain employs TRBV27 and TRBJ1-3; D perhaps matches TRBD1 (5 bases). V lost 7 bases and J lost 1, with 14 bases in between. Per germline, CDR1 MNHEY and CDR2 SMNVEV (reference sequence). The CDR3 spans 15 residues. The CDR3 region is CASKPTGGSGNTIYF. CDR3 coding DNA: TGTGCCAGCAAGCCCACGGGGGGATCTGGAAACACCATATATTTT.

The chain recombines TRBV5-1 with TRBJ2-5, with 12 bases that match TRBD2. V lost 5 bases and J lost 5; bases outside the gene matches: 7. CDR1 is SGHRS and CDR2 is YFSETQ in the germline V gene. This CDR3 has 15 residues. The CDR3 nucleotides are TGCGCCAGCAGTTCCTCGACTAGCGGGGGTGAGACCCAGTACTTC. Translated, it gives CASSSSTSGGETQYF.

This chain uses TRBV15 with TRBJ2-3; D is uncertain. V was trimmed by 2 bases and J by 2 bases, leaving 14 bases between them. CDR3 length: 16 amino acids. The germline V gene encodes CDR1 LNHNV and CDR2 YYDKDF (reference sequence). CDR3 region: CATSRHGAIHTDTQYF. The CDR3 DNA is TGTGCCACCAGCAGACACGGTGCCATCCACACAGATACGCAGTATTTT.

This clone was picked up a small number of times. DNA for the CDR3: TGTGCCAGCAGCTGGATGGACAGACTAAACTATGGCTACACCTTC. Encoded protein: CASSWMDRLNYGYTF. V gene TRBV5-6 combines with J gene TRBJ1-2; D is possibly TRBD1 (6 bases). With 3 bases removed from V and 2 bases from J, the gap between germline ends came to 14 bases. This CDR3 comprises 15 residues. Germline V gene lookup returns CDR1 SGHDT and CDR2 YYEEEE.